These 7 T cell receptor beta chains were all obtained from the same sample, sequenced in a study of T cells in Graves' hyperthyroidism and ophthalmopathy. What was amplified from RNA transcripts were TCR beta CDR3 regions. The HTBI primer set was used in a first-round RT-PCR of the TCR CDR3. Each CDR3 protein is one row after TCRdb ran MiXCR on the multiplex PCR reads. The repertoire holds approximately 640,000 distinct CDR3 sequences, roughly 15% seen once, with 3.8% in the top ten. The source material was blood. Receptor source: a woman in her twenties or thirties with Graves' hyperthyroidism.

The chain uses TRBV20-1 and TRBJ2-3; either TRBD1 or TRBD2 may fit D (6 bases each). The CDR3 spans 18 residues. Looked up from germline, CDR1 is DFQATT and CDR2 is SNEGSKA (reference sequence). Trimming removed 0 bases at V and 0 bases at J, with 19 bases between. The CDR3 DNA reads TGCAGTGCTAGAGATCGGGGGCGGGTGTGGTCTAGCACAGATACGCAGTATTTT. Protein sequence: CSARDRGRVWSSTDTQYF.

In this sample, this clonotype turned up many times. The chain recombines TRBV7-9 with TRBJ2-7; 7 bases match TRBD2. The CDR3 extends over 16 amino acids. Germline CDR1 and CDR2: SEHNR and FQNEAQ (reference sequence). The junction had 9 bases not matched to a gene; V was cut back by 0 bases and J by 4 bases. The CDR3 DNA reads as TGTGCCAGCAGCTTAGCCGGCTGGGGAGGGATTTACGAGCAGTACTTC. Translated, it gives CASSLAGWGGIYEQYF.

Of note for this clonotype: Possible read error: a much larger clone is one base away. V gene TRBV6-1 combines with J gene TRBJ2-1; unclear D gene. Germline loops: CDR1 MNHNS, CDR2 SASEGT. With 2 bases removed from V and 2 bases from J, the gap between germline ends came to 7 bases. CDR3 length equals 14 residues. CDR3 nucleotides: TGTGCCAGCAGTGAATACGGCGCCTACAATGAGCAGTTCTTC. Its protein is CASSEYGAYNEQFF.

The J gene is TRBJ1-2, the V gene TRBV29-1; D gene ambiguous. The CDR3 sequence is 11 residues long. Germline lookup yields CDR1 SQVTM and CDR2 ANQGSEA. Deletions cut 6 bases from V and 7 bases from J, with 12 bases between. In DNA form, the CDR3 reads TGCAGCGTACCTAGCGGGCTTGGCTACACCTTC. Residues: CSVPSGLGYTF.

This clonotype was seen at least ten times. The chain carries TRBV5-1 and TRBJ1-4; D not certain. Germline CDR1 and CDR2: SGHRS and YFSETQ. Trimming pared 3 bases from V and 0 bases from J, leaving 12 bases between. The CDR3 runs to 16 residues. The DNA of the CDR3 is TGCGCCAGCAGCTCCCAATCGATAGCAACTAATGAAAAACTGTTTTTT. Translation: CASSSQSIATNEKLFF. The whole variable domain, remainder taken from reference TRBV5-1 and TRBJ1-4, is KAGVTQTPRYLIKTRGQQVTLSCSPISGHRSVSWYQQTPGQGLQFLFEYFSETQRNKGNFPGRFSGRQFSNSRSEMNVSTLELGDSALYLCASSSQSIATNEKLFFGSGTQLSVL.

This chain links TRBV20-1 with TRBJ2-7; 11 positions agree with TRBD1. The CDR3 runs 13 residues. Germline assignment: CDR1 DFQATT and CDR2 SNEGSKA (reference sequence). Losses at the gene ends were 5 bases for V and 4 bases for J; bases not matched to a gene: 4. The CDR3 DNA follows: TGCAGTGCTGATGGGACAGGGGGTTACGAGCAGTACTTC. This translates into CSADGTGGYEQYF.

At least ten counts were recorded for this clonotype. The gene calls are TRBV11-2 and TRBJ2-2; no clear D. The V end lost 3 bases, the J end lost 2 bases, and 7 bases lay between the germline ends. In germline, CDR1 is SGHAT, CDR2 FQNNGV. This CDR3 region has 14 residues. DNA for the CDR3: TGTGCCAGCAGCTTCACTACCAACACCGGGGAGCTGTTTTTT. It codes for CASSFTTNTGELFF.